Given below is one T cell receptor beta chain in context. The V gene's germline CDR1 is GTSNPN and CDR2 SVGIG (reference sequence). Trimming took 4 bases from V and 7 from J; bases not matched to a gene: 15. This CDR3 comprises 15 residues. The sample originates from a study of blood T cell repertoires in COVID-19. Across the study: From T cells, B-cell-depleted T cells, or PBMCs came the material, which was cDNA or gDNA.

Authors' methods: Reference gene primer amplification gave estimated nucleated cell counts. Data came from immunoSEQ multiplex PCR; TCRdb stores just in-frame clones and leaves some out. The DNA gave D and trimming, while V, J and clone size come from that table. The sample holds some 150,000 clones, roughly nine tenths seen once. The gene calls are TRBV30 and TRBJ2-7, with 8 positions matching TRBD2. The sequenced material came from peripheral blood. The receptor was derived from a human donor in a cohort sampled during active COVID-19. In nucleotides, the CDR3 is TGTGCCTGGACCGCGGGGCAGGCGGGGGGTGAAGAGCAGTACTTC. Amino acids: CAWTAGQAGGEEQYF.